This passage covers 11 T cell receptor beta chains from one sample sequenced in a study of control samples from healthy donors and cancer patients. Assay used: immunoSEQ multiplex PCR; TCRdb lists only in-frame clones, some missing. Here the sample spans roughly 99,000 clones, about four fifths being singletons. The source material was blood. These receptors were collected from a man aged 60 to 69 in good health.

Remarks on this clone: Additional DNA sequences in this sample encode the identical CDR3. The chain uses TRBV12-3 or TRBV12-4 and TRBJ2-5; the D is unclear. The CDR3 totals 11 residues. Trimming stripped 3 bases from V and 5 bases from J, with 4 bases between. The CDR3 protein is CASSLAETQYF. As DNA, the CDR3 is TGTGCCAGCAGTTTGGCGGAGACCCAGTACTTC.

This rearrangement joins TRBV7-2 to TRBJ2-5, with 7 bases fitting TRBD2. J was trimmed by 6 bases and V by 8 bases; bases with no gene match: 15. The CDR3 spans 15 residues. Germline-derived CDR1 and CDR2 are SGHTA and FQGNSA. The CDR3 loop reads CASGFAGGSGKTQYF. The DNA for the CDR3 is TGTGCCAGCGGATTCGCAGGCGGGAGCGGAAAGACCCAGTACTTC.

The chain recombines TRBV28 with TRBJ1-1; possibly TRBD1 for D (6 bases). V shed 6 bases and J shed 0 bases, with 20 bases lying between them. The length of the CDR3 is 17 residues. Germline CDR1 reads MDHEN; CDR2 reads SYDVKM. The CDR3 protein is CASRLIYTQGLNTEAFF. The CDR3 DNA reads TGTGCCAGCAGACTCATTTATACACAGGGCCTGAACACTGAAGCTTTCTTT. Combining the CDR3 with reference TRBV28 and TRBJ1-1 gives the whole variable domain DVKVTQSSRYLVKRTGEKVFLECVQDMDHENMFWYRQDPGLGLRLIYFSYDVKMKEKGDIPEGYSVSREKKERFSLILESASTNQTSMYLCASRLIYTQGLNTEAFFGQGTRLTVV.

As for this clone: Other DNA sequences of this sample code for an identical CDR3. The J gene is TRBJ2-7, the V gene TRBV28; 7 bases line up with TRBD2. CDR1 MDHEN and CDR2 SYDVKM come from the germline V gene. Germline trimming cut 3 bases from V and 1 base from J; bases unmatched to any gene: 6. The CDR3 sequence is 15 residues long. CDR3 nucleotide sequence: TGTGCCAGCAGTTTGACGGCTAGCGGTTCCTACGAGCAGTACTTC. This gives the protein CASSLTASGSYEQYF.

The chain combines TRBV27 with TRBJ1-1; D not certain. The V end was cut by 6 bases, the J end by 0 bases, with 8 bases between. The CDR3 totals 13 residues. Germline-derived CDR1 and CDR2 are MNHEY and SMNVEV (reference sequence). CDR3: CASRAKVNTEAFF. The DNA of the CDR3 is TGTGCCAGCAGGGCTAAGGTGAACACTGAAGCTTTCTTT.

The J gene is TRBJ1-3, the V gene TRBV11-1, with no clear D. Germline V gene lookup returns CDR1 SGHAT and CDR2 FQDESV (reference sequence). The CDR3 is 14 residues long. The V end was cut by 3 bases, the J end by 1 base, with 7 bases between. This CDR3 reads CASSFSGSGNTIYF. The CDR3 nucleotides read TGTGCCAGCAGCTTCTCCGGATCTGGAAACACCATATATTTT.

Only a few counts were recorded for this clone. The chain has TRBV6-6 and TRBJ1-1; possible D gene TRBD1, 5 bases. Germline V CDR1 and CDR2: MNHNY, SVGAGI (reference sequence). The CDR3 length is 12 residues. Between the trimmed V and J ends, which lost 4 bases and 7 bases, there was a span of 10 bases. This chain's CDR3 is CASSFRQLEAFF. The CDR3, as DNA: TGTGCCAGCAGTTTTAGACAGCTTGAAGCTTTCTTT.

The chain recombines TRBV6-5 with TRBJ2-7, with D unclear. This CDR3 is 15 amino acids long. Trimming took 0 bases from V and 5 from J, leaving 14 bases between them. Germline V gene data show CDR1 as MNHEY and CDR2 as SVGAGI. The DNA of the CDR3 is TGTGCCAGCAGTTACTCGAAGCAGGTGGTGAACGAGCAGTACTTC. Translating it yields CASSYSKQVVNEQYF.

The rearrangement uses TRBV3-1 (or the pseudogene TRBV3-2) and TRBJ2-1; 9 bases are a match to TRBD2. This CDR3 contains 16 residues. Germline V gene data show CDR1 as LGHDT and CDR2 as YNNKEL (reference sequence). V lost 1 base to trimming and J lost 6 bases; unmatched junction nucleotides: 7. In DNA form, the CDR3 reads TGTGCCAGCAGCCAAGTTATGCGGGGGGGCCTCAATGAGCAGTTCTTC. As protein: CASSQVMRGGLNEQFF.

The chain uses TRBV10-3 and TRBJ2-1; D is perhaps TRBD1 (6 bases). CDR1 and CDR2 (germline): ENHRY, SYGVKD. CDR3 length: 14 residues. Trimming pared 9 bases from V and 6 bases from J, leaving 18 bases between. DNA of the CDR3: TGTGCCATTGCGACCAGGGGAGAGAGCAATGAGCAGTTCTTC. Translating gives CAIATRGESNEQFF.

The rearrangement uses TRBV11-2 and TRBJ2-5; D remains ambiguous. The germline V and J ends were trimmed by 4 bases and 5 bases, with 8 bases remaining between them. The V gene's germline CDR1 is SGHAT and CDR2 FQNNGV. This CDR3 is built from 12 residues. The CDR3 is CASSSTVETQYF. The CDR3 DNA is TGTGCCAGCAGCTCCACGGTGGAGACCCAGTACTTC.